A single sample is the source of the 14 T cell receptor beta chains below, sequenced in a study of CD8 T cells in ankylosing spondylitis. TCRdb fed the 5' RACE reads into MiXCR, producing one record per CDR3 protein. The profile shows 30,000 to 45,000 distinct CDR3 sequences, about 15% of them singletons. Sequenced sample: blood. The receptors shown here come from a male donor with ankylosing spondylitis or in good health (not recorded which).

The rearrangement joins TRBV28 to TRBJ2-2; TRBD1 aligns across 11 bases. Germline CDR1 reads MDHEN; CDR2 reads SYDVKM. The junction had 6 bases not matched to a gene; V was cut back by 6 bases and J by 3 bases. The CDR3 is 16 residues long. This CDR3 reads CASSLAGQGDTGELFF. Here the CDR3 DNA reads TGTGCCAGCAGCCTAGCGGGACAGGGGGACACCGGGGAGCTGTTTTTT.

The chain recombines TRBV27 with TRBJ2-7; a possible D gene is TRBD1 (6 bases). CDR1 MNHEY and CDR2 SMNVEV come from the germline V gene (reference sequence). CDR3 length: 14 residues. The germline V and J ends were trimmed by 5 bases and 7 bases, with 18 bases remaining between them. The CDR3 bases are TGTGCCAGCAGTCCCGGAGAGGGGGTAGGTGAGCAGTACGTC. Amino acid sequence: CASSPGEGVGEQYV.

V and J are TRBV7-2 and TRBJ2-1; tentatively, D is TRBD1 (6 bases). This CDR3 region has 13 residues. Germline loops: CDR1 SGHTA, CDR2 FQGNSA. V lost 5 bases and J 5 bases, leaving 10 bases between the germline ends. DNA of the CDR3: TGTGCCAGCAGCCTGGACAGACACAATGAGCAGTTCTTC. This encodes CASSLDRHNEQFF.

The J gene is TRBJ1-1, the V gene TRBV7-9, with D hard to call. The CDR3 is 13 amino acids. Trimming cost V 3 bases and J 6 bases, with 11 bases left between them. Looked up from germline, CDR1 is SEHNR and CDR2 is FQNEAQ (reference sequence). Written as DNA, the CDR3 is TGTGCCAGCAGCTTCAAGGGAGGGTCTGAAGCTTTCTTT. This gives the protein CASSFKGGSEAFF.

V usage is TRBV5-1 and J usage is TRBJ2-2; D ambiguous. CDR1 is SGHRS, CDR2 YFSETQ, per germline. V lost 5 bases, J lost 9 bases, and 20 bases lay in between. This CDR3 spans 15 amino acids. The CDR3 DNA follows: TGCGCCAGCAGTTTTGGCCGCGGCGGAGCACGGGAGCTGTTTTTT. This gives the protein CASSFGRGGARELFF.

This clonotype was observed a few times. The V call is TRBV20-1, the J call TRBJ2-2; possible D gene TRBD2, 7 bases. The CDR3 contains 14 residues. Trimming removed 2 bases from V and 5 bases from J, with 12 bases in between. Germline values: CDR1 DFQATT, CDR2 SNEGSKA (reference sequence). The CDR3 sequence: CSARPGGRTGELFF. The CDR3 DNA is TGCAGTGCTAGACCCGGGGGGCGAACCGGGGAGCTGTTTTTT.

The V gene is TRBV7-9, the J gene TRBJ2-2, with 7 positions matching TRBD2. The V gene end was trimmed by 5 bases and the J gene end by 3 bases; junction bases not matched to a gene: 9. The CDR3 is made up of 16 amino acids. Germline V gene sequence: CDR1 SEHNR, CDR2 FQNEAQ (reference sequence). The CDR3 protein is CASSPRRRGYTGELFF. CDR3 DNA: TGTGCCAGCAGCCCCCGTCGGCGGGGGTACACCGGGGAGCTGTTTTTT.

A few counts support this clonotype. The chain links TRBV5-6 to TRBJ2-1, with TRBD2 identical over 10 bases. This CDR3 comprises 14 residues. The J segment lost 7 bases and the V segment lost 2 bases, leaving 3 bases of the junction unmatched. CDR1 is SGHDT and CDR2 is YYEEEE in the germline V gene. The CDR3 protein is CASSFGTSVNEQFF. The CDR3, as DNA: TGTGCCAGCAGCTTCGGGACTAGCGTGAATGAGCAGTTCTTC.

J is TRBJ2-2 and V is TRBV5-1; 10 nucleotides match TRBD1. Germline loops: CDR1 SGHRS, CDR2 YFSETQ. V dropped 3 bases and J dropped 5; count of bases not matched to a gene: 1. This CDR3 is 14 amino acids long. CDR3 protein: CASSSGQGTGELFF. CDR3 sequence (DNA): TGCGCCAGCAGCTCGGGACAGGGGACCGGGGAGCTGTTTTTT. Full variable domain (missing parts from reference TRBV5-1 and TRBJ2-2): KAGVTQTPRYLIKTRGQQVTLSCSPISGHRSVSWYQQTPGQGLQFLFEYFSETQRNKGNFPGRFSGRQFSNSRSEMNVSTLELGDSALYLCASSSGQGTGELFFGEGSRLTVL.

This chain connects TRBV18 to TRBJ1-4; D remains unclear. The CDR3 totals 13 residues. Germline V gene data show CDR1 as KGHSH and CDR2 as LQKENI. The V end lost 2 bases, the J end lost 6 bases, and 7 bases lay between the germline ends. The CDR3 DNA follows: TGTGCCAGCTCACCAACCCCCGATGAAAAACTGTTTTTT. This codes for CASSPTPDEKLFF.

This chain joins TRBV6-5 and TRBJ2-5; 9 nucleotides agree with TRBD1. Germline loops: CDR1 MNHEY, CDR2 SVGAGI. The junction had 10 bases not matched to a gene; V was cut back by 0 bases and J by 2 bases. CDR3 length equals 18 residues. The CDR3, as DNA: TGTGCCAGCAGTTACTCGATCGGGACAGGGAATCGGCAAGAGACCCAGTACTTC. The encoded protein is CASSYSIGTGNRQETQYF.

This rearrangement joins TRBV7-2 to TRBJ1-1; tentative D call: TRBD1 (5 bases). Trimming shortened V by 3 bases and J by 0 bases, and 8 bases separated the two germline ends. There are 14 residues in the CDR3. Germline CDR1 reads SGHTA; CDR2 reads FQGNSA. Here the CDR3 DNA reads TGTGCCAGCAGCTTTAGGGGCCTGAACACTGAAGCTTTCTTT. Protein sequence: CASSFRGLNTEAFF. The full variable domain, its missing parts supplied by reference TRBV7-2 and TRBJ1-1, is GAGVSQSPSNKVTEKGKDVELRCDPISGHTALYWYRQSLGQGLEFLIYFQGNSAPDKSGLPSDRFSAERTGGSVSTLTIQRTQQEDSAVYLCASSFRGLNTEAFFGQGTRLTVV.

The V and J genes are TRBV7-9 and TRBJ2-3, with D perhaps matching TRBD1 (6 bases). Trimming removed 3 bases at V and 2 bases at J, with 9 bases between. The CDR3 spans 14 residues. Germline V gene lookup returns CDR1 SEHNR and CDR2 FQNEAQ (reference sequence). This CDR3 reads CASSFTGLTDTQYF. The DNA for the CDR3 is TGTGCCAGCAGCTTTACAGGGCTCACAGATACGCAGTATTTT.

A few counts support this clonotype. The chain employs TRBV6-5 and TRBJ2-5; D is ambiguous. V lost 0 bases to trimming and J lost 4 bases, with 3 bases between them. Germline V gene lookup returns CDR1 MNHEY and CDR2 SVGAGI. The CDR3 extends over 12 amino acids. DNA of the CDR3: TGTGCCAGCAGTTACTCGAGAGAGACCCAGTACTTC. It is translated as CASSYSRETQYF.